The next 10 T cell receptor beta chains were all read from a single sample in a study of blood T cell repertoires in COVID-19. Assay used: immunoSEQ multiplex PCR; TCRdb lists only in-frame clones, some missing. The sample has 150,000 to 200,000 clones, 82% seen once; the top ten hold 6.5% to 9%. Sequencing was done on a sample of peripheral blood. The receptors here all came from a woman between 40 and 50 years old with COVID-19, enrolled during active disease.

The chain links TRBV5-8 to TRBJ1-5; D is perhaps TRBD1 (5 bases). Between the trimmed V and J ends, which lost 2 bases and 8 bases, there was a span of 14 bases. This CDR3 contains 14 residues. Germline CDR1 reads SGHTS; CDR2 reads YDEGEE. The CDR3 DNA reads TGTGCCAGCAGCTTTATAGGGGACTTAAAGCCCCAGCATTTT. Translated, it gives CASSFIGDLKPQHF. The full variable domain, with the rest looked up from reference TRBV5-8 and TRBJ1-5, is EAGVTQSPTHLIKTRGQQATLRCSPISGHTSVYWYQQALGLGLQFLLWYDEGEERNRGNFPPRFSGRQFPNYSSELNVNALELEDSALYLCASSFIGDLKPQHFGDGTRLSIL.

This clone occurred once. The chain combines TRBV4-1 with TRBJ2-5; 11 bases match TRBD2. The ends lost 5 bases at V and 5 bases at J; junction bases unmatched: 4. The CDR3 sequence is 14 residues long. Germline CDR1 MGHRA, CDR2 YSYEKL. As DNA, the CDR3 is TGCGCCAGCAGCTTAGCGGGGGGGCGTGAGACCCAGTACTTC. Encoded protein: CASSLAGGRETQYF.

This chain links TRBV5-1 with TRBJ2-1, with 8 bases that match TRBD1. This CDR3 comprises 16 residues. With V trimmed by 4 bases and J by 3 bases, 9 bases remained unmatched. The V gene's germline CDR1 is SGHRS and CDR2 YFSETQ. Written as DNA, the CDR3 is TGCGCCAGCAGCAGGAAACAGGGGGATAACTACAATGAGCAGTTCTTC. As protein: CASSRKQGDNYNEQFF.

Points on this clone: A junction boundary mismatches the germline segment, possibly from a read error. The sample has other DNA sequences that encode this CDR3 too. The chain couples TRBV7-6 to TRBJ2-2, with 7 positions matching TRBD1. Looked up from germline, CDR1 is SGHVS and CDR2 is FNYEAQ. This CDR3 spans 15 amino acids. The chain's CDR3 is CASSFRGWDTGELFF. The CDR3 nucleotides are TGTGCCAGCAGCTTCAGGGGGTGGGACACTGGGGAGCTGTTTTTT.

The rearrangement uses TRBV19 and TRBJ2-2, with a weak D call TRBD1 (5 bases). The CDR3 is 14 amino acids. V was cut by 4 bases and J by 7 bases, with 13 bases left in between. Germline assignment: CDR1 LNHDA and CDR2 SQIVND (reference sequence). The CDR3 reads CASSNSQGSGELFF. The CDR3 DNA follows: TGTGCCAGTAGTAATTCCCAGGGTAGCGGGGAGCTGTTTTTT.

CDR3 coding DNA: TGTGCCAGCAGCTTGGGGGACAGATTCGGAAACACCATATATTTT. Its translation is CASSLGDRFGNTIYF. This chain uses TRBV5-4 with TRBJ1-3, with 7 bases lining up with TRBD1. The CDR3 sequence is 15 residues long. With V trimmed by 0 bases and J by 4 bases, 4 bases remained unmatched. Germline V CDR1 and CDR2: SGHNT, YYREEE (reference sequence).

This clone was counted a single time. The chain has TRBV29-1 and TRBJ2-5, with D tentatively TRBD1 (5 bases). Germline CDR1 and CDR2: SQVTM and ANQGSEA. V was shortened by 2 bases and J by 5 bases, with 18 bases between the two germline ends. The CDR3 is made up of 15 amino acids. CDR3 sequence (DNA): TGCAGCGTTGAAAGGAGTTGGGGCGGTGTTGAGACCCAGTACTTC. Translated: CSVERSWGGVETQYF.

The genes are TRBV27 and TRBJ2-7; 10 nucleotides agree with TRBD2. The CDR3 extends over 15 amino acids. The germline V gene has CDR1 MNHEY and CDR2 SMNVEV (reference sequence). The V and J ends lost 8 bases and 0 bases, in that order; junction bases with no gene match: 7. In DNA, the CDR3 is TGTGCCAGCCTAGGACTAGCGGCCGGCTCCTACGAGCAGTACTTC. Its protein product is CASLGLAAGSYEQYF.

This chain connects TRBV7-8 to TRBJ1-1; the D is unclear. The V and J ends lost 5 bases and 7 bases respectively, with 14 bases between them. The V gene's germline CDR1 is SGHVS and CDR2 FQNEAQ. This CDR3 is 13 amino acids long. Here the CDR3 DNA reads TGTGCCAGCAGCGAGAGCCGGGTAAATGAAGCTTTCTTT. This gives the protein CASSESRVNEAFF.

The chain employs TRBV3-1 (or the pseudogene TRBV3-2) and TRBJ2-5; 9 bases fit TRBD2. V lost 0 bases, J lost 3 bases, and 2 bases stayed unmatched. The CDR3 extends over 15 amino acids. Germline V gene data show CDR1 as LGHDT and CDR2 as YNNKEL (reference sequence). In nucleotides, the CDR3 is TGTGCCAGCAGCCAAGAAGGACTAGCGAAAGAGACCCAGTACTTC. Amino acid sequence: CASSQEGLAKETQYF.